This TCR beta chain was sequenced during a study of response to subunit inactivated influenza vaccine. Study observations and caveats: T cells newly recruited by each seasonal influenza vaccination are few, the authors suggested.

This clonotype came up many times. Antigen unknown. TCRdb re-called the RT-PCR reads through MiXCR, storing one row per CDR3 protein. The sample includes about half a million distinct CDR3 sequences, roughly 11% of them seen just once. The CDR3 totals 16 residues. CDR1 is MGHDK and CDR2 is SYGVNS in the germline V gene. V trimming: 3 bases; J trimming: 0 bases; junction bases outside the gene matches: 5. Sequencing was performed on PBMCs from blood, taken more than 35 days after vaccination. The J gene is TRBJ2-3, the V gene TRBV25-1; 8 bases are shared with TRBD2. This sequence was found in a middle-aged man who received an inactivated influenza vaccine. CDR3 sequence (DNA): TGTGCCAGCAGTGATCCCGGACTAGCTAGCACAGATACGCAGTATTTT. Encoded protein: CASSDPGLASTDTQYF.